Following are 17 T cell receptor beta chains from one sample sequenced in a study of shared clonotypes between healthy human individuals. TCRdb keeps only in-frame clones here, not all; method: immunoSEQ multiplex PCR. The repertoire holds more than 2,000,000 clones, over 90% seen once, with about 0.41% in the top ten. Material for sequencing was naive CD4+ T cells from PBMCs. This sample's subset: CD45RA+ positively selected. These receptors originate from a man between 18 and 35 years old in good health. Some clones in this sample may be carry-over from other donors' samples.

This clone has more than one count but fewer than ten. This sample also contains other DNA sequences that code for the same CDR3. The chain carries TRBV28 and TRBJ1-1; TRBD1 might be the D (5 bases). The CDR3 is made up of 11 amino acids. Germline CDR1 reads MDHEN; CDR2 reads SYDVKM. The ends were cut back, 3 bases at V and 6 bases at J, with 5 bases in the middle. The CDR3 region has the DNA TGTGCCAGCAGTTTCAGGGCTGAAGCTTTCTTT. It yields the protein CASSFRAEAFF.

This clone occurred once. The J gene is TRBJ1-1, the V gene TRBV11-2, with 7 bases lining up with TRBD1. From germline, CDR1 is SGHAT and CDR2 FQNNGV. The V and J ends lost 6 bases and 5 bases, in that order; junction bases with no gene match: 12. The CDR3 consists of 15 residues. In nucleotides, the CDR3 is TGTGCCAGCAGAGGAGTGCAGGGGGGATATACTGAAGCTTTCTTT. It specifies CASRGVQGGYTEAFF.

As regards this clone: Other DNA sequences in the sample encode the same CDR3. The chain carries TRBV28 and TRBJ1-2; no reliable D call. The CDR3 consists of 12 residues. Trimming left V 6 bases short and J 5 bases short, with 10 bases between. Germline V gene data show CDR1 as MDHEN and CDR2 as SYDVKM. CDR3 coding DNA: TGTGCCAGCAGCCGGGGTGGGTATGGCTACACCTTC. This sequence encodes CASSRGGYGYTF.

This clone was observed a few times. V and J are TRBV7-9 and TRBJ2-5, with D possibly matching TRBD1 (5 bases). Germline lookup yields CDR1 SEHNR and CDR2 FQNEAQ (reference sequence). Between the trimmed V and J ends, which lost 0 bases and 7 bases, there was a span of 15 bases. The CDR3 has 15 amino acids. CDR3 coding DNA: TGTGCCAGCAGCTTAGCTTTAGACGGACAAAGGACCCAGTACTTC. It is translated as CASSLALDGQRTQYF. Using reference TRBV7-9 and TRBJ2-5 for the parts outside the CDR3, the full variable domain is DTGVSQNPRHKITKRGQNVTFRCDPISEHNRLYWYRQTLGQGPEFLTYFQNEAQLEKSRLLSDRFSAERPKGSFSTLEIQRTEQGDSAMYLCASSLALDGQRTQYFGPGTRLLVL.

The rearrangement uses TRBV18 and TRBJ2-4; the match to TRBD1 covers 8 bases. The germline gives CDR1 KGHSH, CDR2 LQKENI. The length of the CDR3 is 14 residues. The J segment lost 6 bases and the V segment lost 5 bases, leaving 6 bases of the junction unmatched. DNA of the CDR3: TGTGCCAGCTCAAAGGACAGGGATCCAAACATTCAGTACTTC. This encodes CASSKDRDPNIQYF.

The count of this clone is one. The V gene is TRBV29-1, the J gene TRBJ1-2, with D maybe TRBD1 (6 bases). The CDR3 covers 12 residues. Trimming left V 6 bases short and J 6 bases short, with 14 bases between. CDR1 SQVTM and CDR2 ANQGSEA come from the germline V gene. Here the CDR3 DNA reads TGCAGCGTCGAGGGGGGCAGACATGGCTACACCTTC. Translated: CSVEGGRHGYTF.

About this clone itself: The sample carries other DNA sequences with the same CDR3. V is TRBV9 and J is TRBJ1-1; weak D call: TRBD1 (5 bases). Per germline, CDR1 SGDLS and CDR2 YYNGEE. Trimming removed 0 bases from V and 1 base from J, with 10 bases in between. The CDR3 spans 15 residues. CDR3 in amino acids: CASSVDSGGNTEAFF. CDR3 coding DNA: TGTGCCAGCAGCGTAGATTCGGGGGGGAACACTGAAGCTTTCTTT.

Points on this clone: Other DNA sequences in this specimen translate into the identical CDR3. V and J are TRBV7-3 and TRBJ2-7, with D maybe TRBD2 (6 bases). Trimming pared 0 bases from V and 3 bases from J, leaving 9 bases between. Germline V gene sequence: CDR1 SGHTA, CDR2 FQGTGA. This CDR3 region has 14 residues. In nucleotides, the CDR3 is TGTGCCAGCAGCTTAACGCCCGGGGGCTACGAGCAGTACTTC. It codes for CASSLTPGGYEQYF.

As regards this clone: Other nucleotide sequences from this sample produce the same CDR3. V usage is TRBV4-2 and J usage is TRBJ2-5; maybe TRBD2 (5 bases). V lost 3 bases and J lost 5, with 10 bases in between. CDR1 is LGHNA, CDR2 YNFKEQ, per germline. The CDR3 loop spans 13 amino acids. CDR3 amino acids: CASSQEREETQYF. The CDR3 coding sequence is TGTGCCAGCAGCCAGGAGAGGGAGGAGACCCAGTACTTC.

The chain uses TRBV30 and TRBJ2-1, with D hard to call. The CDR3 loop spans 11 amino acids. CDR1 and CDR2 (germline): GTSNPN, SVGIG (reference sequence). V dropped 7 bases and J dropped 4 bases, with 8 bases sitting between them. This chain's CDR3 is CASTVYNEQFF. The CDR3 nucleotides read TGTGCCTCGACGGTGTACAATGAGCAGTTCTTC.

The rearrangement links TRBV27 to TRBJ2-7; 11 bases fit TRBD2. Germline V gene lookup returns CDR1 MNHEY and CDR2 SMNVEV (reference sequence). J was trimmed by 6 bases and V by 3 bases; bases with no gene match: 7. CDR3 length: 15 amino acids. In DNA form, the CDR3 reads TGTGCCAGCAGTTTTAGAACTAGCGGGAGCGGCGAGCAGTACTTC. Protein: CASSFRTSGSGEQYF.

V and J are TRBV7-9 and TRBJ2-1; D is possibly TRBD1 (5 bases). Germline-derived CDR1 and CDR2 are SEHNR and FQNEAQ (reference sequence). The CDR3 contains 15 residues. V was trimmed by 5 bases and J by 8 bases, leaving 19 bases between them. The CDR3, as DNA: TGTGCCAGCAGCCCGACAGTGGGTCGGCCTCATGAGCAGTTCTTC. It specifies CASSPTVGRPHEQFF.

The gene calls are TRBV13 and TRBJ1-1; D perhaps matches TRBD1 (6 bases). V lost 4 bases and J lost 3, with 15 bases in between. CDR3 length: 15 amino acids. CDR1 and CDR2 from the germline V gene are PRHDT and FYEKMQ (reference sequence). CDR3 sequence (DNA): TGTGCCAGCAGCTACCCGCGGGGGCGCGACACTGAAGCTTTCTTT. Protein product: CASSYPRGRDTEAFF.

V usage is TRBV2 and J usage is TRBJ2-3; D may correspond to TRBD1 or TRBD2 (5 bases each). CDR3 length: 14 amino acids. V was pared by 3 bases and J by 5 bases, with 12 bases between. The V gene's germline CDR1 is SNHLY and CDR2 FYNNEI. CDR3 nucleotides: TGTGCCAGCAGTGAGAGTGTGAGGGGAGATACGCAGTATTTT. It is translated as CASSESVRGDTQYF.

Comments on this clone: The sample carries other DNA sequences with the same CDR3. J is TRBJ1-2 and V is TRBV30; D not resolved. The CDR3 is 12 amino acids. The V gene's germline CDR1 is GTSNPN and CDR2 SVGIG (reference sequence). Trimming shortened V by 2 bases and J by 5 bases, and 9 bases separated the two germline ends. The CDR3 loop is CAWSTLGYGYTF. Written as DNA, the CDR3 is TGTGCCTGGAGTACGCTCGGTTATGGCTACACCTTC.

The rearrangement links TRBV7-9 to TRBJ2-7; the match to TRBD1 covers 9 bases. V shed 6 bases, J shed 6 bases, and the junction held 12 bases outside the gene matches. The length of the CDR3 is 15 residues. Looked up from germline, CDR1 is SEHNR and CDR2 is FQNEAQ (reference sequence). The CDR3 region is CASRPGGTGSGEQYF. CDR3 DNA sequence: TGTGCCAGCAGGCCCGGCGGGACAGGGTCCGGCGAGCAGTACTTC.

This chain uses TRBV6-5 with TRBJ2-1; 7 bases fit TRBD1. The junction had 7 bases not matched to a gene; V was cut back by 7 bases and J by 7 bases. Looked up from germline, CDR1 is MNHEY and CDR2 is SVGAGI. This CDR3 is built from 13 residues. CDR3: CASTTDRVNEQFF. The CDR3 nucleotides read TGTGCCAGCACCACCGACAGGGTGAATGAGCAGTTCTTC.